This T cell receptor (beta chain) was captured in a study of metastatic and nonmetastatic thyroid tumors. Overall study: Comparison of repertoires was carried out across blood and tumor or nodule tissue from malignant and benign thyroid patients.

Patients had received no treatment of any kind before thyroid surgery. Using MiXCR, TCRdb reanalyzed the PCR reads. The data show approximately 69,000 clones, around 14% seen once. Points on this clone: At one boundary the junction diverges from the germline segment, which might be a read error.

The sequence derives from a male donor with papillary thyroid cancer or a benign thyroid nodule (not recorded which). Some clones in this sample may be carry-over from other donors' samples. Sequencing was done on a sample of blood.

The CDR3 reads CASSQRPGTRANVLTF. CDR3 sequence (DNA): TGTGCCAGCAGCCAACGCCCGGGCACTAGGGCCAACGTCCTTACTTTC. This rearrangement joins TRBV14 to TRBJ2-6; D perhaps matches TRBD2 (5 bases). The germline V gene has CDR1 SGHDN and CDR2 FVKESK. CDR3 size: 16 residues.